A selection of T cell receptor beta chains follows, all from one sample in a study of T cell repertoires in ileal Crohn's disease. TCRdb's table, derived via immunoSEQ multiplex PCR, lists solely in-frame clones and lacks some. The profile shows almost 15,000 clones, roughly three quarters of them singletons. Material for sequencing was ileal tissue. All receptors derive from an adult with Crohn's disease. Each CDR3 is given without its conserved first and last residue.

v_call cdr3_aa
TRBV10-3 AISESHLAGVNTGELF
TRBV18 ASSAGDIYEQY
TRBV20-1 SATGGYGYT
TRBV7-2 ASSPRNTDTQY
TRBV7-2 ASSPKGSGVGEQY
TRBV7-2 ASSLAGSGGELF
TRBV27 ASSSPKGLGGSTDTQY
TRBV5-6 ASRKNGGGTNTEAF
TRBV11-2 ASSSLGGLSNEQF
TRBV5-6 ASSPPRQGGGYT
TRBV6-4 ASSDRGGFGEQF
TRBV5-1 ASSQTGTSNQPQH
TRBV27 ASSSPGTGRYGYT
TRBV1 TSSHLPSGSNYGYT
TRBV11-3 ASSLGNEQF
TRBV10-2 ASSALAGGPDTQY
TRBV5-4 ASSRPDRDYGYT
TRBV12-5 ASGLDTYGYT
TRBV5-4 ASSPGLEIGTQY
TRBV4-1 ASSQEGTGGNQPQH
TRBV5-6 ASSLGLAGVPYNEQF
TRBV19 ASSVTESSYEQY
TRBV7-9 ASSLVPDTQY
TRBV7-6 ASSDRVSFSYEQY
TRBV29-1 SVRNLDRVNYGYT
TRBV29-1 SVATGGEKLF
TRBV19 ASTPGTEGETQY
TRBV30 AWSPHSGTNEKLF
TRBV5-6 ASSLTGRDYGYT
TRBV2 ASSRENGELF
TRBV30 AWASGQGVIRAY
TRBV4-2 ASSHDPGQGYGYT
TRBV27 ASSIEAGRTYEQY
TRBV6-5 ASSTGTSGASQY
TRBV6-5 ASSYAPGQTGNTIY
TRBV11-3 ASSPLSTGGYSNQPQH
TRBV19 ATRQGAFGNQPQH
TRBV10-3 AISPGQGVGEKLF
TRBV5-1 ASSLAQGAELF
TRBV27 ASSPLSRATDTQY
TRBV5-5 ASSPWTLNTEAF
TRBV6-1 ASREGYTEAF
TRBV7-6 ASSMGTVGPQH
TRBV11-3 ASSLDGEGNEQF
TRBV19 ASSMSGAQAGSYEQY
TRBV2 ASSEGGAGVETQY
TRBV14 ASSHPGLAGTSYNEQF